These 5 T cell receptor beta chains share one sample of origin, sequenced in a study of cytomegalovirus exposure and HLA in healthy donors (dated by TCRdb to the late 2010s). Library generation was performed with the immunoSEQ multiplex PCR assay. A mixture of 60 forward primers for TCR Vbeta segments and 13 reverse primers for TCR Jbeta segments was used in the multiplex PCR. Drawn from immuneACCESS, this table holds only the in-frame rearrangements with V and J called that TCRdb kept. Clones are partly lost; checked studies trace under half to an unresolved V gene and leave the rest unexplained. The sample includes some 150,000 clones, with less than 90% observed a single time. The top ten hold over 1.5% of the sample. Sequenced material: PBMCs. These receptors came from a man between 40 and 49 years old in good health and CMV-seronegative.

Here the CDR3 DNA reads TGTGCCAGCAGTTTAAAGGCCGGAGGCTATGAGCAGTTCTTC. Protein product: CASSLKAGGYEQFF. The chain is built from TRBV27 and TRBJ2-1; D may be TRBD2 (5 bases). V was clipped by 2 bases and J by 8 bases, with 13 bases between them. The CDR3 covers 14 residues. Germline CDR1 reads MNHEY; CDR2 reads SMNVEV (reference sequence).

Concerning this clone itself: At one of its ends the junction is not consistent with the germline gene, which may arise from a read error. The CDR3 reads CASSHRDYGYTF. The CDR3 DNA is TGCGCCAGCAGCCATAGGGACTACGGCTACACCTTC. The V gene is TRBV4-3, the J gene TRBJ1-2; TRBD1 might be the D (5 bases). Germline CDR1 reads LGHNA; CDR2 reads YSLEER. The CDR3 sequence is 12 residues long.

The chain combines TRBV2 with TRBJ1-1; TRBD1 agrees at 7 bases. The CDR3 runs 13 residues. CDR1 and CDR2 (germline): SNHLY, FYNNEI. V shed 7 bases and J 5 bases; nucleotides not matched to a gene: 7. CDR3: CASTLDRETEAFF. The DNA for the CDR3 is TGTGCCAGCACCTTAGACAGGGAGACTGAAGCTTTCTTT.

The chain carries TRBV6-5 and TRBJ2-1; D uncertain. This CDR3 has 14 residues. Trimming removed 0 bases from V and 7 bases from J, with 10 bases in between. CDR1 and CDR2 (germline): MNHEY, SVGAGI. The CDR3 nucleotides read TGTGCCAGCAGTTACTCACCTGGGCCGAATGAGCAGTTCTTC. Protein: CASSYSPGPNEQFF.

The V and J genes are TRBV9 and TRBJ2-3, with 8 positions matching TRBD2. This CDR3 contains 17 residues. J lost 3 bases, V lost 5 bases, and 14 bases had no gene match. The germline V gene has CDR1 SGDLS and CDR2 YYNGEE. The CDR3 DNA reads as TGTGCCAGCAGTGCTAGGACGGGAGGGCCGACGACAGATACGCAGTATTTT. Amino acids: CASSARTGGPTTDTQYF.